Listed below are T cell receptor beta chains from one sample, sequenced in a study of cytomegalovirus exposure and HLA in healthy donors. Produced via immunoSEQ multiplex PCR; TCRdb's table is partial and in-frame only. The sample carries some 170,000 clones, roughly two thirds recorded once. The sequenced sample consisted of PBMCs. These receptors came from a woman younger than 45 in good health and CMV-seronegative. Both conserved end residues are part of each CDR3. D genes are given only for firm matches. The listing skips clone size in some rows; elsewhere it reads once, few, many or a size class.

v_gene	d_gene	abundance	j_gene	CDR3aa	CDR3nt
TRBV30	-	-	TRBJ2-7	CAWSARGGVWEQYF	TGTGCCTGGAGCGCGAGAGGGGGAGTCTGGGAGCAGTACTTC
TRBV18	-	-	TRBJ1-1	CASSTGYTEAFF	TGTGCCAGCTCAACAGGGTACACTGAAGCTTTCTTT
TRBV28	TRBD2	-	TRBJ2-1	CASVRAGVFYEQFF	TGTGCCAGCGTCCGGGCGGGAGTCTTCTATGAGCAGTTCTTC
TRBV2	TRBD1	few	TRBJ2-5	CASSVTRGQETQYF	TGTGCCAGCAGTGTTACCAGGGGGCAGGAGACCCAGTACTTC
TRBV4-2	TRBD2	-	TRBJ2-3	CASSQAGLGPDTQYF	TGTGCCAGCAGCCAGGCAGGACTAGGACCAGATACGCAGTATTTT
TRBV28	-	-	TRBJ2-5	CASSEAGRETQYF	TGTGCCAGCAGTGAAGCTGGGCGAGAGACCCAGTACTTC
TRBV19	-	few	TRBJ2-6	CASRASGANVLTF	TGTGCCAGTCGAGCCTCTGGGGCCAACGTCCTGACTTTC
TRBV7-2	TRBD2	-	TRBJ2-5	CASSSRAGGGETQYF	TGTGCCAGCAGCTCACGAGCGGGAGGGGGGGAGACCCAGTACTTC
TRBV5-6	-	-	TRBJ1-6	CASSSIRYNSPLHF	TGTGCCAGCAGCTCCATACGGTATAATTCACCCCTCCACTTT
TRBV9	-	few	TRBJ1-1	CASSVDPWRRGKDTEAFF	TGTGCCAGCAGCGTAGATCCGTGGAGGCGGGGGAAGGACACTGAAGCTTTCTTT
TRBV27	TRBD1	-	TRBJ1-5	CASRGQGVQPQHF	TGTGCCAGCAGGGGACAGGGTGTGCAGCCCCAGCATTTT
TRBV4-2	TRBD2	-	TRBJ2-7	CASSQVGPSGGYEQYF	TGTGCCAGCAGCCAAGTGGGGCCTAGCGGGGGTTACGAGCAGTACTTC
TRBV5-4	TRBD2	-	TRBJ2-7	CASTVTSGAYEQYF	TGTGCCAGCACTGTGACTAGCGGGGCCTACGAGCAGTACTTC
TRBV7-6	-	-	TRBJ2-6	CASSLENSGANVLTF	TGTGCCAGCAGCTTGGAGAACTCTGGGGCCAACGTCCTGACTTTC
TRBV7-9	-	-	TRBJ2-4	CASSSFRGQRAKNIQYF	TGTGCCAGCAGCTCTTTCCGTGGACAAAGAGCCAAAAACATTCAGTACTTC
TRBV5-4	-	-	TRBJ1-5	CASSKDRGQAQPQHF	TGTGCCAGCAGCAAAGATAGGGGACAAGCTCAGCCCCAGCATTTT
TRBV6-5	-	-	TRBJ2-1	CASSYHDMGTYNEQFF	TGTGCCAGCAGTTACCACGACATGGGGACATACAATGAGCAGTTCTTC
TRBV18	TRBD2	-	TRBJ2-7	CASSLSGVIGYEQYF	TGTGCCAGCTCACTTAGCGGGGTAATTGGCTACGAGCAGTACTTC
TRBV28	-	-	TRBJ1-6	CASSPGWRNSPLHF	TGTGCCAGCAGTCCTGGGTGGAGAAATTCACCCCTCCACTTT
TRBV23-1	-	once	TRBJ2-7	CASSQFNEQYF	TGCGCCAGCAGTCAATTCAACGAGCAGTACTTC
TRBV4-2	TRBD2	-	TRBJ2-2	CASSQELADLTGELFF	TGTGCCAGCAGCCAAGAACTAGCGGACCTCACCGGGGAGCTGTTTTTT
TRBV18	TRBD1	-	TRBJ1-3	CASSPKGQRESSGNTIYF	TGTGCCAGCTCACCAAAGGGACAGAGAGAAAGCTCTGGAAACACCATATATTTT
TRBV6-1	-	-	TRBJ2-5	CASRDYPYQETQYF	TGTGCCAGCAGAGACTACCCGTACCAAGAGACCCAGTACTTC
TRBV15	-	-	TRBJ2-1	CATSTTESYNEQFF	TGTGCCACCAGCACGACAGAATCTTACAATGAGCAGTTCTTC
TRBV7-3	-	few	TRBJ1-5	CASSLGAGWPQHF	TGTGCCAGCAGTCTGGGAGCGGGATGGCCCCAGCATTTT
TRBV6-5	TRBD1	-	TRBJ1-1	CASSGTGYPNTEAFF	TGTGCCAGCAGTGGGACAGGCTATCCGAACACTGAAGCTTTCTTT
TRBV4-2	TRBD2	-	TRBJ2-3	CASSQVNSGGGLTDTQYF	TGTGCCAGCAGCCAAGTCAACTCCGGGGGAGGGTTGACAGATACGCAGTATTTT
TRBV27	-	once	TRBJ1-4	CASSTGMELFF	TGTGCCAGCAGTACAGGGATGGAACTGTTTTTT
TRBV11-2	TRBD1	-	TRBJ2-2	CASSARQGYTGELFF	TGTGCCAGCAGCGCGAGACAGGGCTACACCGGGGAGCTGTTTTTT
TRBV9	TRBD2	-	TRBJ2-7	CASSVGAGGPRNEQYF	TGTGCCAGCAGCGTTGGAGCGGGAGGGCCCAGAAACGAGCAGTACTTC
TRBV2	-	-	TRBJ1-6	CASNPGSSENSPLHF	TGTGCCAGCAACCCCGGGTCCAGCGAAAATTCACCCCTCCACTTT
TRBV2	TRBD2	-	TRBJ2-3	CASSGTSGGMNTDTQYF	TGTGCCAGCAGTGGGACTAGCGGGGGGATGAACACAGATACGCAGTATTTT
TRBV7-2	TRBD2	-	TRBJ2-3	CASSLGRLREVSDTQYF	TGTGCCAGCAGCCTGGGGAGATTGCGGGAGGTGTCTGATACGCAGTATTTT
TRBV5-5	-	-	TRBJ1-3	CASSLGQNLPFLNSGNTIYF	TGTGCCAGCAGCCTGGGACAAAACTTGCCCTTTCTTAACTCTGGAAACACCATATATTTT
TRBV6-6	-	-	TRBJ1-3	CASLGGSNTIYF	TGTGCCAGTCTCGGAGGTAGCAACACCATATATTTT
TRBV6-6	-	-	TRBJ1-5	CASSLGGTSQPQHF	TGTGCCAGCAGTTTGGGGGGGACGTCTCAGCCCCAGCATTTT
TRBV7-3	-	few	TRBJ2-5	CASSLRGEETQYF	TGTGCCAGCAGCTTAAGGGGGGAAGAGACCCAGTACTTC
TRBV15	-	few	TRBJ1-1	CATSNIEGRVAFF	TGTGCCACCAGCAATATTGAGGGAAGGGTAGCTTTCTTT
TRBV9	-	-	TRBJ1-1	CASSPGILVSPEAFF	TGTGCCAGCAGCCCGGGGATCCTAGTTAGTCCTGAAGCTTTCTTT
TRBV5-1	TRBD2	-	TRBJ2-5	CASSPGLAGETQYF	TGCGCCAGCAGCCCGGGACTAGCGGGGGAGACCCAGTACTTC
TRBV5-6	TRBD1	-	TRBJ2-7	CASSRHVWDRNEQYF	TGTGCCAGCAGCCGACACGTGTGGGACAGAAACGAGCAGTACTTC
TRBV5-1	TRBD2	-	TRBJ2-1	CASTERGAYNEQFF	TGCGCCAGCACAGAGCGGGGAGCCTACAATGAGCAGTTCTTC
TRBV7-3	-	once	TRBJ1-1	CASSIPGTKNTEAFF	TGTGCCAGCAGCATACCCGGGACAAAGAACACTGAAGCTTTCTTT
TRBV5-1	-	few	TRBJ1-1	CASRLILETEAFF	TGCGCCAGCAGACTTATCCTGGAGACTGAAGCTTTCTTT
TRBV29-1	TRBD1	-	TRBJ2-1	CSVEPNVPGQGTNEQFF	TGCAGCGTTGAACCCAACGTCCCGGGACAGGGAACGAATGAGCAGTTCTTC
TRBV6-5	TRBD1	-	TRBJ1-3	CASSYSYRGDTIYF	TGTGCCAGCAGTTACTCGTACAGGGGGGACACCATATATTTT
TRBV9	TRBD2	-	TRBJ2-3	CASSVSLGRAMDTQYF	TGTGCCAGCAGCGTATCTTTGGGGAGGGCCATGGATACGCAGTATTTT
TRBV18	-	few	TRBJ1-3	CASKQSPGNTIYF	TGTGCCAGCAAACAGAGCCCCGGAAACACCATATATTTT
TRBV13	TRBD1	-	TRBJ2-4	CASSRWDRTRLVDPLNIQYF	TGTGCCAGCAGCCGCTGGGACAGGACACGATTAGTTGACCCCTTAAACATTCAGTACTTC
TRBV7-2	TRBD1	few	TRBJ1-4	CASSLRTGATNEKLFF	TGTGCCAGCAGCCTCCGCACAGGGGCGACTAATGAAAAACTGTTTTTT
TRBV2	TRBD1	-	TRBJ2-7	CASGDRGGSYEQYF	TGTGCCAGCGGGGACAGGGGAGGTTCCTACGAGCAGTACTTC
TRBV7-2	TRBD1	-	TRBJ2-7	CASSSPGTVLEQYF	TGTGCCAGCAGCTCCCCTGGGACAGTTCTCGAGCAGTACTTC